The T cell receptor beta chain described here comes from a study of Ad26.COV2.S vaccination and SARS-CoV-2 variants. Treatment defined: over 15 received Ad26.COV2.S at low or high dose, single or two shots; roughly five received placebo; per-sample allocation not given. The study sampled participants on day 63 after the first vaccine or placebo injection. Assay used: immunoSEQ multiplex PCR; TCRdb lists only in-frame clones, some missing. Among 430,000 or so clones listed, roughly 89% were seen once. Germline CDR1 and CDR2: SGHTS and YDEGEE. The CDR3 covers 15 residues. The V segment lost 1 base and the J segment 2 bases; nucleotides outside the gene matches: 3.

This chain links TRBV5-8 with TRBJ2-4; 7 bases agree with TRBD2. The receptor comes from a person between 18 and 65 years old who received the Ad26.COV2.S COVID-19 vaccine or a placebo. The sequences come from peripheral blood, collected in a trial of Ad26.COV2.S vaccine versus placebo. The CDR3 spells CASSLWGGTKNIQYF. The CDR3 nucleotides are TGTGCCAGCAGCTTGTGGGGGGGGACCAAAAACATTCAGTACTTC.